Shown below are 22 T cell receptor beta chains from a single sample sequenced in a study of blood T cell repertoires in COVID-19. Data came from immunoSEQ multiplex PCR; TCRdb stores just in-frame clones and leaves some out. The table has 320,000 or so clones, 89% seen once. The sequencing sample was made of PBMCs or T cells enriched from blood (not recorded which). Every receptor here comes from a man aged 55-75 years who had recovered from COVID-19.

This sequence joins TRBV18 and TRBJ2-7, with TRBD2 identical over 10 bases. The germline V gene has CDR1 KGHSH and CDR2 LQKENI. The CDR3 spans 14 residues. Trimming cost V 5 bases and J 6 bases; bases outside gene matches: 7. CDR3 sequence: CASSWTSGRVEQYF. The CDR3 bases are TGTGCCAGCTCATGGACTAGCGGACGGGTCGAGCAGTACTTC.

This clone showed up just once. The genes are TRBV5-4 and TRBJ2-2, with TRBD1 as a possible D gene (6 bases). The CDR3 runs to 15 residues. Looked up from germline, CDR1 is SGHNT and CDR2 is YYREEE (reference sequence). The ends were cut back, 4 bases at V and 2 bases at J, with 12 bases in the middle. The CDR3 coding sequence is TGTGCCAGCAGCGATAACAGGGTCAACACCGGGGAGCTGTTTTTT. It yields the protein CASSDNRVNTGELFF.

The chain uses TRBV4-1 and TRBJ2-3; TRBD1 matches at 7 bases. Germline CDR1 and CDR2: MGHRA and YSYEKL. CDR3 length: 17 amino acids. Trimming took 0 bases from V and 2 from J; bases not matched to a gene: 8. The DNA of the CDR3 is TGCGCCAGCAGCCAAGATGACAGGGCCCAACTCACAGATACGCAGTATTTT. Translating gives CASSQDDRAQLTDTQYF.

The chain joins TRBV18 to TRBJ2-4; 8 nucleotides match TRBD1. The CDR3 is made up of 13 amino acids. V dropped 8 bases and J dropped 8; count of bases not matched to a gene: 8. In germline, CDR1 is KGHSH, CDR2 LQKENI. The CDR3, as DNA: TGTGCCAGCGGATCAGGGGGCAGGGACATTCAGTACTTC. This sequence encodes CASGSGGRDIQYF.

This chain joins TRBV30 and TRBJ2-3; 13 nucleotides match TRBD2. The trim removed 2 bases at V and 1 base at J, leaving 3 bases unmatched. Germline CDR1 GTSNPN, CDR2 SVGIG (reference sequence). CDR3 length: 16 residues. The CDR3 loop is CAWSRLAGGRTDTQYF. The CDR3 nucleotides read TGTGCCTGGAGTAGACTAGCGGGAGGCCGCACAGATACGCAGTATTTT.

CDR3 residues: CASSQLPSGRAASKETQYF. CDR3 in DNA: TGCGCCAGCAGCCAACTCCCTAGCGGGAGGGCCGCGTCCAAAGAGACCCAGTACTTC. The chain carries TRBV4-3 and TRBJ2-5; 12 nucleotides align to TRBD2. Trimming removed 2 bases from V and 3 bases from J; junction bases left unmatched: 13. The CDR3 runs to 19 residues. Germline CDR1 reads LGHNA; CDR2 reads YSLEER.

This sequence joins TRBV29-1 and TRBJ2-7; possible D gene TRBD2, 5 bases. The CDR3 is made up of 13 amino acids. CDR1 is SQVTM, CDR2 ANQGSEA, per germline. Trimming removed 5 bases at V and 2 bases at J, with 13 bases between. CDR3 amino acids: CSVNRGSAYEQYF. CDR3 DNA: TGCAGCGTTAATCGGGGATCCGCCTACGAGCAGTACTTC.

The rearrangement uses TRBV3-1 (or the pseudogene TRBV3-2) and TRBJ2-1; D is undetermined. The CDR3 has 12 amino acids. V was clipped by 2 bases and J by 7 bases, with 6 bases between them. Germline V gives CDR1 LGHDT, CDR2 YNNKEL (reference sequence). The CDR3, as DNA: TGTGCCAGCAGCCAATCCCAAAATGAGCAGTTCTTC. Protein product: CASSQSQNEQFF.

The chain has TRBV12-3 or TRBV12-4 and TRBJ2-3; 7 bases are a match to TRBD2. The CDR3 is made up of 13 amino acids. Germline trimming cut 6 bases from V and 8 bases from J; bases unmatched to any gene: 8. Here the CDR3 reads CASSVLERGTQYF. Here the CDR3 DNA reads TGTGCCAGCAGCGTCTTAGAGCGGGGTACGCAGTATTTT.

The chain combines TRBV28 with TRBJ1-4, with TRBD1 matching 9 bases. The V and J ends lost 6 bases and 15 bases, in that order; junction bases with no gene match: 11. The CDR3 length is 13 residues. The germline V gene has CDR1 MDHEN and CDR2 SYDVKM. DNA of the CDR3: TGTGCCAGCAGAGGACAGGGGAGTCGAAAGATGTTTTTT. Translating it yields CASRGQGSRKMFF.

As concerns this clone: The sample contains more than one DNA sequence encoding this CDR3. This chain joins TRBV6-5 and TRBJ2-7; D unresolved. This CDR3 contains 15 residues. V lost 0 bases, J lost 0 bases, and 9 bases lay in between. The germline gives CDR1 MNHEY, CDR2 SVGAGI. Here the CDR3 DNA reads TGTGCCAGCAGTTACTCCAGCCGCGGCTCCTACGAGCAGTACTTC. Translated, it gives CASSYSSRGSYEQYF.

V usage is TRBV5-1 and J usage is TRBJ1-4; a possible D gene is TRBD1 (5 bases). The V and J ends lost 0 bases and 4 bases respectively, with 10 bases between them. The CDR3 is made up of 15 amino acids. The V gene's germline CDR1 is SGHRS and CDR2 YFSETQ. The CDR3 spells CASSLADTRNEKLFF. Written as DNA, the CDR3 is TGCGCCAGCAGCTTGGCGGACACCCGTAATGAAAAACTGTTTTTT.

The DNA for the CDR3 is TGTGCCAGCAGAAAAGGGGGAGCTAACTATGGCTACACCTTC. Translating gives CASRKGGANYGYTF. V and J are TRBV27 and TRBJ1-2; D possibly corresponds to TRBD1 (6 bases). The CDR3 length is 14 residues. The V gene's germline CDR1 is MNHEY and CDR2 SMNVEV (reference sequence). V was trimmed by 6 bases and J by 0 bases, leaving 11 bases between them.

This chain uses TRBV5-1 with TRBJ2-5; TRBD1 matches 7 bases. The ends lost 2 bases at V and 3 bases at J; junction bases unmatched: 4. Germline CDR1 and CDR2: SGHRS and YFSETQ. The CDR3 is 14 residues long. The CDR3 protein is CASSLGGVEETQYF. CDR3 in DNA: TGCGCCAGCAGCTTAGGGGGCGTCGAAGAGACCCAGTACTTC.

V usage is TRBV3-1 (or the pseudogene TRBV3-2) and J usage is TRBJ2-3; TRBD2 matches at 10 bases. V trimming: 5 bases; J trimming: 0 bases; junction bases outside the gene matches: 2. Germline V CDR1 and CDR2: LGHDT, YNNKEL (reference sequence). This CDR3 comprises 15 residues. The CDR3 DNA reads TGTGCCAGCAGCGGACTAGCGGAGAGCACAGATACGCAGTATTTT. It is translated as CASSGLAESTDTQYF.

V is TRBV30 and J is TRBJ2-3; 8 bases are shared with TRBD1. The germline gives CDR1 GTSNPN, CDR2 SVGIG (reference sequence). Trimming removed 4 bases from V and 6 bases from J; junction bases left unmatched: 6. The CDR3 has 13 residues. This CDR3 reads CAWTGGPGDTQYF. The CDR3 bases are TGTGCCTGGACAGGGGGCCCTGGGGATACGCAGTATTTT.

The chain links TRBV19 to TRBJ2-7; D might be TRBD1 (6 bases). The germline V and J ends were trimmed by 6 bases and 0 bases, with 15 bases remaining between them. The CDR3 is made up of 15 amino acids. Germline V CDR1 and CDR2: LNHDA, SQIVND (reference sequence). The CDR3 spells CASRAGTQSSYEQYF. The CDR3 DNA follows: TGTGCCAGTAGGGCCGGGACACAGAGCTCCTACGAGCAGTACTTC. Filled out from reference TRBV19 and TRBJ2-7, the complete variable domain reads DGGITQSPKYLFRKEGQNVTLSCEQNLNHDAMYWYRQDPGQGLRLIYYSQIVNDFQKGDIAEGYSVSREKKESFPLTVTSAQKNPTAFYLCASRAGTQSSYEQYFGPGTRLTVT.

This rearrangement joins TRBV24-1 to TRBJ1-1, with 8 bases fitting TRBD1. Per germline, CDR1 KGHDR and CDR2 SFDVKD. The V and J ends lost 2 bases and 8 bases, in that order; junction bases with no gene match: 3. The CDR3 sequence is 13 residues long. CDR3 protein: CATSDWGDREAFF. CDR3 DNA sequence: TGTGCCACCAGTGATTGGGGGGACAGGGAAGCTTTCTTT.

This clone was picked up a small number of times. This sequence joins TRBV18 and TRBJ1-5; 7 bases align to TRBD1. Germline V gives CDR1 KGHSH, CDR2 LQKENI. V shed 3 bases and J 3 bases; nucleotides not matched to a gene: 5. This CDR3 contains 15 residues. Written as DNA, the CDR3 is TGTGCCAGCTCACCCTCCAGGGGGGTCAATCAGCCCCAGCATTTT. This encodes CASSPSRGVNQPQHF.

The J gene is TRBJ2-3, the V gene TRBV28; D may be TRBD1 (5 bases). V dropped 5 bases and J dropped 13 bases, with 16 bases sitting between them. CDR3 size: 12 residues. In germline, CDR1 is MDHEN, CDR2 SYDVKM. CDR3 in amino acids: CASSAGHVNKYF. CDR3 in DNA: TGTGCCAGCAGTGCCGGACACGTTAATAAGTATTTT. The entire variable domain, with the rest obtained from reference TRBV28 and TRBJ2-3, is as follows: DVKVTQSSRYLVKRTGEKVFLECVQDMDHENMFWYRQDPGLGLRLIYFSYDVKMKEKGDIPEGYSVSREKKERFSLILESASTNQTSMYLCASSAGHVNKYFGPGTRLTVL.

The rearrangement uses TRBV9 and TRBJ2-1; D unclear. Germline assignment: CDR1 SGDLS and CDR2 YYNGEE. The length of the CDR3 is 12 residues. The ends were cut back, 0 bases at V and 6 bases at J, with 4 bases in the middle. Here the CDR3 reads CASSVDGNEQFF. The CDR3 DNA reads TGTGCCAGCAGCGTAGACGGCAATGAGCAGTTCTTC. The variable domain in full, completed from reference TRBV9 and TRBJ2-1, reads DSGVTQTPKHLITATGQRVTLRCSPRSGDLSVYWYQQSLDQGLQFLIQYYNGEERAKGNILERFSAQQFPDLHSELNLSSLELGDSALYFCASSVDGNEQFFGPGTRLTVL.

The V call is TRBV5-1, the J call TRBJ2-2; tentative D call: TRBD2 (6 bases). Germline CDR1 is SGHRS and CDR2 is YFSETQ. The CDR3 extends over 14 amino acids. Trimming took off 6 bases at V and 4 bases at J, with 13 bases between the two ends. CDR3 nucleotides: TGCGCCAGCACTACACTCGGGGGCACCGGGGAGCTGTTTTTT. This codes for CASTTLGGTGELFF.